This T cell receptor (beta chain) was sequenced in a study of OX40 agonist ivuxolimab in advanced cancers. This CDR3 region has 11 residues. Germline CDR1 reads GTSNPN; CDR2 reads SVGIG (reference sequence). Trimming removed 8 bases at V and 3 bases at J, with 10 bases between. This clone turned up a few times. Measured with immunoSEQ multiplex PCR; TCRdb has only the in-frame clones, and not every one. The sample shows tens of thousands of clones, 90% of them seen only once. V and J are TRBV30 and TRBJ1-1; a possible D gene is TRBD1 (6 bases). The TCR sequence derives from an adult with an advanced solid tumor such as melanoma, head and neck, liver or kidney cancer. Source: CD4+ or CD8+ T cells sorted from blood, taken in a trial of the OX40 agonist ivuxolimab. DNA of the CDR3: TGTGCCACGACAGGACACACTGAAGCTTTCTTT. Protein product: CATTGHTEAFF.